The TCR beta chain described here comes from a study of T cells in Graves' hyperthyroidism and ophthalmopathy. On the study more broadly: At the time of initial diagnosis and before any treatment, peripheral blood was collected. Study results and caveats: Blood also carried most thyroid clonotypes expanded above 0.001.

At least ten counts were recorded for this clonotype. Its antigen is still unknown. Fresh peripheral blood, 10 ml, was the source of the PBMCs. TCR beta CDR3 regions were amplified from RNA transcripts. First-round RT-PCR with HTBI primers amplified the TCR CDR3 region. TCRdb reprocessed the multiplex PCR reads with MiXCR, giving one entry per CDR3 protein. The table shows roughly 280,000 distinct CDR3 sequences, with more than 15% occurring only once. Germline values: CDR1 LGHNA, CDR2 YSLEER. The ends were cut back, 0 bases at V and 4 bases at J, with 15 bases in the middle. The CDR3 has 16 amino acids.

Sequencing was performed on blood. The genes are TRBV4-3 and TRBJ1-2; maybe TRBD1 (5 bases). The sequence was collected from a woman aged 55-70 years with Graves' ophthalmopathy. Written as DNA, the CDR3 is TGCGCCAGCAGCCAAGATTTTTCCCAGGGTAGCTATGGCTACACCTTC. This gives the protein CASSQDFSQGSYGYTF.